A single sample is the source of the 3 T cell receptor beta chains below, sequenced in a study of OX40 agonist ivuxolimab in advanced cancers. The data were produced by immunoSEQ multiplex PCR, yet TCRdb's version contains in-frame clones alone and is incomplete. The top ten clones hold around 15% of a sample with under 90,000 clones, about 92% of them seen once. Sequences were derived from CD4+ or CD8+ T cells sorted from blood, sampled in a trial of the OX40 agonist ivuxolimab. The receptors were sampled from an adult with an advanced solid tumor such as melanoma, head and neck, liver or kidney cancer.

V is TRBV4-1 and J is TRBJ2-7, with 11 positions matching TRBD1. The CDR3 is 15 amino acids. Trimming removed 3 bases from V and 5 bases from J; junction bases left unmatched: 6. Per germline, CDR1 MGHRA and CDR2 YSYEKL. The DNA of the CDR3 is TGCGCCAGCAGCCAGGGGGACAGGGGGTCCAACGAGCAGTACTTC. It specifies CASSQGDRGSNEQYF.

The genes are TRBV28 and TRBJ2-1, with 8 positions matching TRBD2. The germline V gene encodes CDR1 MDHEN and CDR2 SYDVKM. With V trimmed by 5 bases and J by 0 bases, 18 bases remained unmatched. This CDR3 spans 20 amino acids. CDR3 residues: CASSPPRGRPSKRSYNEQFF. The CDR3 nucleotides are TGTGCCAGCAGTCCCCCTCGCGGGAGGCCATCAAAACGCTCCTACAATGAGCAGTTCTTC.

This clone was seen only a few times. This chain links TRBV29-1 with TRBJ1-2, with no clear D. Germline lookup yields CDR1 SQVTM and CDR2 ANQGSEA. The CDR3 has 11 amino acids. Trimming stripped 6 bases from V and 5 bases from J, with 10 bases between. This CDR3 reads CSVAEPYGYTF. CDR3 coding DNA: TGCAGCGTCGCTGAGCCTTATGGCTACACCTTC.